These T cell receptor beta chains were read from a single sample in a study of technical replicates of blood from several donors. The protocol was immunoSEQ multiplex PCR, while the TCRdb copy is restricted to in-frame clones and leaves out a portion. This table has approximately 68,000 clones, 95% to 97% appearing once. The material sequenced was T cells isolated from PBMCs. These receptors originate from a human donor in good health. CDR3s include the opening cysteine and the closing phenylalanine or tryptophan. Each record gives: D gene, J gene, clone size, V gene, CDR3 DNA, CDR3 protein. D genes are given only for firm matches. A clone size is listed for some rows: how often the clone was seen (once, few, many), or a class if it is expanded.

>NA|TRBJ2-7|NA|TRBV5-6
TGTGCCAGCAGCTTTCGGGTTATTAGCTCCTACGAGCAGTACTTC
CASSFRVISSYEQYF
>NA|TRBJ2-7|NA|TRBV4-2
TGTGCCAGCAGCCAAGATACCGAAAGTAGCGAGCAGTACTTC
CASSQDTESSEQYF
>TRBD2|TRBJ2-7|NA|TRBV5-6
TGTGCCAGCAGCTGGACTAGCGGTCGAATCGACGAGCAGTACTTC
CASSWTSGRIDEQYF
>TRBD2|TRBJ2-7|NA|TRBV4-3
TGCGCCAGCAGCCAAGGACTAGCGGGAGGGCAAAGGTACGAGCAGTACTTC
CASSQGLAGGQRYEQYF
>NA|TRBJ1-1|NA|TRBV7-2
TGTGCCAGCAGTTACAGCACTGAAGCTTTCTTT
CASSYSTEAFF
>NA|TRBJ1-3|once|TRBV5-1
TGCGCCAGCAGCTTGCAGACAGGAAACACCATATATTTT
CASSLQTGNTIYF
>TRBD2|TRBJ2-7|NA|TRBV9
TGTGCCAGCAGCAGACTAGCGGGGGTAGAGGGCGAGCAGTACTTC
CASSRLAGVEGEQYF
>TRBD2|TRBJ2-5|NA|TRBV7-9
TGTGCCAGCAGCTTAGCAGCGGGGTCAGCGACCCAGTACTTC
CASSLAAGSATQYF
>TRBD1|TRBJ1-4|NA|TRBV11-2
TGTGCCAGCAGCATAAAAGACAGGGGGCGGTTTGAAAAACTGTTTTTT
CASSIKDRGRFEKLFF
>TRBD1|TRBJ1-4|NA|TRBV4-1
TGCGCCAGCAGAGTCGGACAGGGGAGCGAAAAACTGTTTTTT
CASRVGQGSEKLFF
>NA|TRBJ2-2|NA|TRBV9
TGTGCCAGCAGCGTCCGGACAGACGCGAACACCGGGGAGCTGTTTTTT
CASSVRTDANTGELFF
>TRBD2|TRBJ2-5|NA|TRBV7-3
TGTGCCAGCAGCTCGGGACTAGCGGAAAAAGAGACCCAGTACTTC
CASSSGLAEKETQYF
>NA|TRBJ2-7|once|TRBV9
TGTGCCAGCAGCCCTAGAGGGTTTGACTACGAGCAGTACTTC
CASSPRGFDYEQYF
>NA|TRBJ2-3|NA|TRBV4-2
TGTGCCAGCAGCCAAGCCCCGGGCCGAGGACTACCGGATACGCAGTATTTT
CASSQAPGRGLPDTQYF
>TRBD1|TRBJ1-2|NA|TRBV7-6
TGTGCCAGCAGCCAGACAGGGAAAGATGGCTACACCTTC
CASSQTGKDGYTF
>NA|TRBJ1-1|NA|TRBV4-3
TGCGCCAGCAGCCAAGAAGCCCCCGTCCACCTTGAAGCTTTCTTT
CASSQEAPVHLEAFF
>NA|TRBJ2-2|NA|TRBV6-1
TGTGCCAGCACTTTTAGCGTCACCGGGGAGCTGTTTTTT
CASTFSVTGELFF